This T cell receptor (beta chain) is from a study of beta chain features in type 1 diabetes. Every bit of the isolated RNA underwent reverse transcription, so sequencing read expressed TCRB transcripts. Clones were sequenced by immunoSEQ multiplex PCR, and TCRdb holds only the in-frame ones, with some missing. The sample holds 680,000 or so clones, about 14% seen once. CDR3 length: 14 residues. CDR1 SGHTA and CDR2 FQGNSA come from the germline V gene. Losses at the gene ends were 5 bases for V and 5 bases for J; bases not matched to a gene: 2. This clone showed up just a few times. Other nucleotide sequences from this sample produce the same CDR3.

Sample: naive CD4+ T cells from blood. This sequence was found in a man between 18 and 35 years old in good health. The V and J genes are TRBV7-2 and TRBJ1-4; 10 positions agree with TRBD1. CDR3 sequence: CASSPGQGNEKLFF. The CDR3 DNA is TGTGCCAGCAGCCCGGGACAGGGGAATGAAAAACTGTTTTTT.